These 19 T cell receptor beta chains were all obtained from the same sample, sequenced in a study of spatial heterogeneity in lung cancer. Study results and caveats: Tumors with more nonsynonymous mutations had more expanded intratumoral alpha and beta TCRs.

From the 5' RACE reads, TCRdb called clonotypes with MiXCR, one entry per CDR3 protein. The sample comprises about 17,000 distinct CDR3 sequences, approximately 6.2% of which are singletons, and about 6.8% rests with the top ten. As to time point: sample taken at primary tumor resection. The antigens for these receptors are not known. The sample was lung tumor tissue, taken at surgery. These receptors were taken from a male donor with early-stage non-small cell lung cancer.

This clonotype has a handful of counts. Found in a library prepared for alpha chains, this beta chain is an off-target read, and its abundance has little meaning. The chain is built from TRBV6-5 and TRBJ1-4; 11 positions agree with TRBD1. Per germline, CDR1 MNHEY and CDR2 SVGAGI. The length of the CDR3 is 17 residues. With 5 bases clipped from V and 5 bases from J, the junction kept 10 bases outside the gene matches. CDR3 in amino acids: CASSRTGGAILNEKLFF. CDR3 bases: TGTGCCAGCAGTAGGACAGGGGGCGCGATACTGAATGAAAAACTGTTTTTT.

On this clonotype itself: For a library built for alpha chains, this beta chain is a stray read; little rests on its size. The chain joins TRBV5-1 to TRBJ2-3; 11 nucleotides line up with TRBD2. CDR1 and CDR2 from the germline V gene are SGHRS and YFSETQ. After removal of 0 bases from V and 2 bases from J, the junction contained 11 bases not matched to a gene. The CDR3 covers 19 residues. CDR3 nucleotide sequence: TGCGCCAGCAGCTTGGCCGCCGTCGGGACTAGCGGCCTCACAGATACGCAGTATTTT. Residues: CASSLAAVGTSGLTDTQYF.

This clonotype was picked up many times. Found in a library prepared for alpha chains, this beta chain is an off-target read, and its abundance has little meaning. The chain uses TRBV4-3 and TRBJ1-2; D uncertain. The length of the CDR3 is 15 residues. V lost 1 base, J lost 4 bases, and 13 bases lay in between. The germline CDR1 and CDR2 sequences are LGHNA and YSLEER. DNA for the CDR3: TGCGCCAGCAGCCAAGTCAGTGGGTCTCGCTATGGCTACACCTTC. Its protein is CASSQVSGSRYGYTF.

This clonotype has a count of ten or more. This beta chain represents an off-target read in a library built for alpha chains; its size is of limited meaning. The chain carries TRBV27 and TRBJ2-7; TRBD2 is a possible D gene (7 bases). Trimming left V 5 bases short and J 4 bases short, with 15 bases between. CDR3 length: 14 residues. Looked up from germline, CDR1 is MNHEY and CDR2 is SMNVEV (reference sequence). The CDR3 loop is CASSEGGGGYEQYF. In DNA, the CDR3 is TGTGCCAGCAGTGAGGGAGGGGGAGGATACGAGCAGTACTTC.

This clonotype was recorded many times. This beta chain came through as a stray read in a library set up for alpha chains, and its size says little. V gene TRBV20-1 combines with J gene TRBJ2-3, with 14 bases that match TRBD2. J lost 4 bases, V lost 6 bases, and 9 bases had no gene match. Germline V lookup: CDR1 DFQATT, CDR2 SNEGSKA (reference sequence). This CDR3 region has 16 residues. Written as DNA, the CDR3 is TGCAGTGCCACTCGGACTAGCGGGGGGAAGGCAGATACGCAGTATTTT. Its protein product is CSATRTSGGKADTQYF.

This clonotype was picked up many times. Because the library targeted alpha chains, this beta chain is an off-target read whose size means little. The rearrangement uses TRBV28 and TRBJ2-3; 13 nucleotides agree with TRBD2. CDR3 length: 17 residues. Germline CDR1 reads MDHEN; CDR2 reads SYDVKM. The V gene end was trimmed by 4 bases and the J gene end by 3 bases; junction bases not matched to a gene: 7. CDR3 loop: CASSSWTSGSLTDTQYF. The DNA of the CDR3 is TGTGCCAGCAGTTCTTGGACTAGCGGGAGTTTGACAGATACGCAGTATTTT.

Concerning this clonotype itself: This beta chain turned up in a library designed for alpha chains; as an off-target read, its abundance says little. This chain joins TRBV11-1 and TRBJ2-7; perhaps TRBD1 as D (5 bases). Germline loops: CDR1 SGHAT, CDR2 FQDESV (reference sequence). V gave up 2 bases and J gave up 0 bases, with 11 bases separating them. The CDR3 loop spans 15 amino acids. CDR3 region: CASSLNRKSSYEQYF. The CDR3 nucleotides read TGTGCCAGCAGCTTAAACAGGAAAAGCTCCTACGAGCAGTACTTC.

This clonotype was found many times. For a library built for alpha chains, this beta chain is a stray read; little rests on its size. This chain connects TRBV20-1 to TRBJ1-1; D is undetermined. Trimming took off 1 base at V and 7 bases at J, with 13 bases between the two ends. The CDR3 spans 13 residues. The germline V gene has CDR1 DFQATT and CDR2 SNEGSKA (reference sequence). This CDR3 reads CSARVIGLGEAFF. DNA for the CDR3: TGCAGTGCTAGAGTCATCGGATTGGGTGAAGCTTTCTTT.

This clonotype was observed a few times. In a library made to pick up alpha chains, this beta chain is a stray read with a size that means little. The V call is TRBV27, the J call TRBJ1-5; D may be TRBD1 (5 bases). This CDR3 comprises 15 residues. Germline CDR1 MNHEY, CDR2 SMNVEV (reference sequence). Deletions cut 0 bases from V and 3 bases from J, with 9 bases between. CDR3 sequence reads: CASSLSGTFNQPQHF. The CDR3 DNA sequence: TGTGCCAGCAGTTTATCGGGGACCTTCAATCAGCCCCAGCATTTT.

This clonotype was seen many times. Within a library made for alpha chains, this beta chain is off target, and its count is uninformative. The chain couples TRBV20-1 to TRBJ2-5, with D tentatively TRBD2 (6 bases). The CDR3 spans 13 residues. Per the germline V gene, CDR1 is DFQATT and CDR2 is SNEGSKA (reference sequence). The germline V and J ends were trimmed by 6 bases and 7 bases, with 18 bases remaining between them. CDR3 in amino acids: CSAGGVRVGTQYF. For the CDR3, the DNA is TGCAGTGCGGGGGGTGTGCGGGTAGGGACCCAGTACTTC.

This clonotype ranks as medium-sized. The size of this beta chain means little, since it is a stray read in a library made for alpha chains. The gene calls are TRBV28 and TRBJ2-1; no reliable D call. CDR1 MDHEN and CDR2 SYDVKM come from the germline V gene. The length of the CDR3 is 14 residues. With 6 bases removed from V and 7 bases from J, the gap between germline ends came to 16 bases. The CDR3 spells CASSLSFPLNEQFF. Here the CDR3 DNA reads TGTGCCAGCAGCCTCTCCTTCCCGTTGAATGAGCAGTTCTTC.

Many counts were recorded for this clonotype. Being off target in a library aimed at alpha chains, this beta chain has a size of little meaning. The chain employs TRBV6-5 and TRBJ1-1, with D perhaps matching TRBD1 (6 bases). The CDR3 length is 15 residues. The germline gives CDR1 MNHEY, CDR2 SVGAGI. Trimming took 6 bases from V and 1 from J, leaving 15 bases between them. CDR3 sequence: CASRGQGRENTEAFF. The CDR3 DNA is TGTGCCAGCAGGGGGCAGGGGCGGGAGAACACTGAAGCTTTCTTT.

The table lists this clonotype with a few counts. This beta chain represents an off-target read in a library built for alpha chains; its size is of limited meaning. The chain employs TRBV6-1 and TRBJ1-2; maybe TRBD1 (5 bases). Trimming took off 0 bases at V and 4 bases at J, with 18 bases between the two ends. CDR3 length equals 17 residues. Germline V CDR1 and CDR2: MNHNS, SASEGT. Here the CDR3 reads CASSEARLNRRGYGYTF. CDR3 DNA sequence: TGTGCCAGCAGTGAAGCGCGGTTAAATAGGAGGGGCTATGGCTACACCTTC.

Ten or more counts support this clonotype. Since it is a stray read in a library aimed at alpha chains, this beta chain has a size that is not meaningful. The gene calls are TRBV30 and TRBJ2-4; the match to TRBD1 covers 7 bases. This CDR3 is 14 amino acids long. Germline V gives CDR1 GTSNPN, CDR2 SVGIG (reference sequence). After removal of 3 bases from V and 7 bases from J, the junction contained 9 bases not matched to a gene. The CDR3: CAWRRPLQGNIQYF. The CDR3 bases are TGTGCCTGGAGACGACCATTACAGGGGAACATTCAGTACTTC.

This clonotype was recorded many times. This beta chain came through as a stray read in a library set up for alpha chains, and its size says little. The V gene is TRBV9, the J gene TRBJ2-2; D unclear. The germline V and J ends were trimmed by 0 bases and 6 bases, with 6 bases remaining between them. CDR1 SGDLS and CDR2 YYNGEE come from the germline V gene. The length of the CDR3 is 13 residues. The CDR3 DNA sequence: TGTGCCAGCAGCGTAGAGACTTCCGGGGAGCTGTTTTTT. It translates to CASSVETSGELFF.

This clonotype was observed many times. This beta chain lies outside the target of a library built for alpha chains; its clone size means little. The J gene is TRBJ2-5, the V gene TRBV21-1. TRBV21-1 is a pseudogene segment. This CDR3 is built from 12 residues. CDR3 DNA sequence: TGTGCCAGCAGCATTACCGAAGAGACCCAGTACTTC. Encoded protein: CASSITEETQYF.

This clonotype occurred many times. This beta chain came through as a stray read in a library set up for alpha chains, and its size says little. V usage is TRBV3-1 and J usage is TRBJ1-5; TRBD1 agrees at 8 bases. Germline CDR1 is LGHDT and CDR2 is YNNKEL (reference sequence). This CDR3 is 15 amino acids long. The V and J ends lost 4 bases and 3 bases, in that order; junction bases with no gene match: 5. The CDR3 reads CASSRTTGANQPQHF. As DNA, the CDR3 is TGTGCCAGCAGCCGGACGACAGGGGCCAATCAGCCCCAGCATTTT.

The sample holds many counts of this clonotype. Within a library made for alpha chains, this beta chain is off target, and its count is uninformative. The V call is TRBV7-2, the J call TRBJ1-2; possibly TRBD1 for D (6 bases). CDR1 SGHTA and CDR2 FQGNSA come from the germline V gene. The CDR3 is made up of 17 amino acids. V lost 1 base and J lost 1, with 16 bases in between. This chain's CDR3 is CASSLGGAGAINYGYTF. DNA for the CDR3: TGTGCCAGCAGCTTAGGTGGGGCAGGGGCGATTAACTATGGCTACACCTTC. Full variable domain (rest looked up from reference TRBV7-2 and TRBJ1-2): GAGVSQSPSNKVTEKGKDVELRCDPISGHTALYWYRQSLGQGLEFLIYFQGNSAPDKSGLPSDRFSAERTGGSVSTLTIQRTQQEDSAVYLCASSLGGAGAINYGYTFGSGTRLTVV.

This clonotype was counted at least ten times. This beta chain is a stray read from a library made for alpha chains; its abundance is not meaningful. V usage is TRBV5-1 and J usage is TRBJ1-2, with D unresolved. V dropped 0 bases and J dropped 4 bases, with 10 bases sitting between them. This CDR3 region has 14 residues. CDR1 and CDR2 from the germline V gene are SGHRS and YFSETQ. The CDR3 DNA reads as TGCGCCAGCAGCTTGGGAATTGACACCTATGGCTACACCTTC. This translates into CASSLGIDTYGYTF.